This T cell receptor beta chain was profiled in a study of blood T cells in healthy people across ages. Many counts were recorded for this clonotype. Primed by a sample-barcoded 5' primer and a J-beta primer mix, a second PCR proceeded for roughly 6 to 12 cycles. TCRdb fed the 5' RACE reads into MiXCR, producing one record per CDR3 protein. The profile covers 550,000 to 800,000 distinct CDR3 sequences, with 20% to 25% appearing a single time and roughly 3.4% taken by the ten largest. CDR1 is SGHTA and CDR2 is FQGNSA in the germline V gene. Trimming took 3 bases from V and 4 from J, leaving 5 bases between them. The CDR3 extends over 12 amino acids.

The TCR was taken from an older man in good health. V and J are TRBV7-2 and TRBJ2-3; D not certain. Sequencing input: blood. CDR3 region: CASSFVSDTQYF. The CDR3 bases are TGTGCCAGCAGCTTTGTCTCAGATACGCAGTATTTT.